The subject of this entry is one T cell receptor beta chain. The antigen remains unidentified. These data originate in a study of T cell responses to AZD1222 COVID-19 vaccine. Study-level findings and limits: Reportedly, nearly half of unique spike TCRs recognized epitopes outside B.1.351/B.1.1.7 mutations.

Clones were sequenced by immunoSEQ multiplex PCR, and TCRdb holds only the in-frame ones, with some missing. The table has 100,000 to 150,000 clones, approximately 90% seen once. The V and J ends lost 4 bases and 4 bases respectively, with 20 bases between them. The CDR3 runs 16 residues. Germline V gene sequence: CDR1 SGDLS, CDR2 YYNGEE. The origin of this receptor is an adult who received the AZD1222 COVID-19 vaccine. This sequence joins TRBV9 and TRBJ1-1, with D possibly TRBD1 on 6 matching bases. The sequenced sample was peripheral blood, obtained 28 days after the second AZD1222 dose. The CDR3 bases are TGTGCCAGCAGCCTGGGGCCCCAACAGGGAGGCACTGAAGCTTTCTTT. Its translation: CASSLGPQQGGTEAFF.